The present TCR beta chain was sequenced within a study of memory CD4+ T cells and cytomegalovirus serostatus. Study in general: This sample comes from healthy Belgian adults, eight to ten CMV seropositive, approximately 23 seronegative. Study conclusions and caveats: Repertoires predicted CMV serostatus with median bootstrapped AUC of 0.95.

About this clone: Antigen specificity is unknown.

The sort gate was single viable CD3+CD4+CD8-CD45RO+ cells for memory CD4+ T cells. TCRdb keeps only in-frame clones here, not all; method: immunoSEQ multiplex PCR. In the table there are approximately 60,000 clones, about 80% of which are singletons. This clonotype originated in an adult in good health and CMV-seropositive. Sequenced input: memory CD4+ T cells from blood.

CDR3 bases: TGTGCCAGCTCCTTACAGGGACAGACAGGTGAGCAGTTCTTC. As protein: CASSLQGQTGEQFF. The chain joins TRBV2 to TRBJ2-1, with 7 nucleotides matching TRBD1. The CDR3 is made up of 14 amino acids. The germline gives CDR1 SNHLY, CDR2 FYNNEI. V lost 8 bases, J lost 9 bases, and 13 bases stayed unmatched. Together with reference TRBV2 and TRBJ2-1, the CDR3 gives the full variable domain: EPEVTQTPSHQVTQMGQEVILRCVPISNHLYFYWYRQILGQKVEFLVSFYNNEISEKSEIFDDQFSVERPDGSNFTLKIRSTKLEDSAMYFCASSLQGQTGEQFFGPGTRLTVL.